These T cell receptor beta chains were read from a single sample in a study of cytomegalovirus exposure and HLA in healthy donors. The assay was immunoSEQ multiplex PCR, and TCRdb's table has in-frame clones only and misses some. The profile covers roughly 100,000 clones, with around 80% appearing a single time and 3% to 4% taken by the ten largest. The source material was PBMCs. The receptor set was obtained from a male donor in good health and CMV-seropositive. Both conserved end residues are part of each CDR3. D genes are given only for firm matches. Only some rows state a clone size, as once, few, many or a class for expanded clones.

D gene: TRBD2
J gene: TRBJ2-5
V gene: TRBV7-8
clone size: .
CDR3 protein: CASSRILAGYGETQYF
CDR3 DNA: TGTGCCAGCAGCCGAATCCTAGCGGGGTATGGGGAGACCCAGTACTTC

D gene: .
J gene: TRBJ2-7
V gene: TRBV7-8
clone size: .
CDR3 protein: CASRYRDSYEQYF
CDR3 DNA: TGTGCCAGCAGGTACAGGGATTCCTACGAGCAGTACTTC

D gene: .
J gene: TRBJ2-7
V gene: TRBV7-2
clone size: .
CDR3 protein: CASSLGGIGRLYEQYF
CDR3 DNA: TGTGCCAGCAGCTTAGGAGGAATAGGAAGACTCTACGAGCAGTACTTC

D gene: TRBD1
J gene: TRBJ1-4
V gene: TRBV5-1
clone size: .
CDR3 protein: CASSADRVKLFF
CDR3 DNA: TGCGCCAGCAGCGCGGACAGGGTAAAACTGTTTTTT

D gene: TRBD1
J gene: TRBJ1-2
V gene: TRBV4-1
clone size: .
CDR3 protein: CASSLNLQGAINYGYTF
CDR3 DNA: TGCGCCAGCAGCCTAAATCTACAGGGGGCGATCAACTATGGCTACACCTTC

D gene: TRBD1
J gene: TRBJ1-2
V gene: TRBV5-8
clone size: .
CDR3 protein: CASSLWTGVGYTF
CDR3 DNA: TGTGCCAGCAGCTTGTGGACAGGGGTCGGCTACACCTTC

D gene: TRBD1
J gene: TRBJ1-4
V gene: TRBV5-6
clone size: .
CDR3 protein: CASSLPTGGGEKLFF
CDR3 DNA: TGTGCCAGCAGCTTGCCGACAGGGGGAGGAGAAAAACTGTTTTTT

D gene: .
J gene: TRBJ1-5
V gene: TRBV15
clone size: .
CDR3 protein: CATSRVNQPQHF
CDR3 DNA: TGTGCCACCAGCAGAGTAAATCAGCCCCAGCATTTT

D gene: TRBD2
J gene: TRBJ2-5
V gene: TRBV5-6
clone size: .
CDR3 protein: CASSLGLAGGRGTQYF
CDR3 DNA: TGTGCCAGCAGCCTTGGACTAGCGGGGGGGCGGGGGACCCAGTACTTC

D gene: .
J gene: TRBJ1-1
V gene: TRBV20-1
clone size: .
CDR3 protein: CSARIAEAFF
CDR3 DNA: TGCAGTGCCAGAATCGCTGAAGCTTTCTTT

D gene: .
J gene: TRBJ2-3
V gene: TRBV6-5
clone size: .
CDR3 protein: CAVRSGGTDTQYF
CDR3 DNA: TGTGCCGTCCGGTCCGGGGGAACAGATACGCAGTATTTT

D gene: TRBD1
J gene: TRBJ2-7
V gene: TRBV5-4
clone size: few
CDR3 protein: CASSLEGQGSYEQYF
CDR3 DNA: TGTGCCAGCAGCTTGGAGGGACAGGGCTCCTACGAGCAGTACTTC

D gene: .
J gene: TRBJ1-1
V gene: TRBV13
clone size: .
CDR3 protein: CASSLGLNSEAFF
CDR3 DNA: TGTGCCAGCAGCTTAGGCCTTAACAGTGAAGCTTTCTTT

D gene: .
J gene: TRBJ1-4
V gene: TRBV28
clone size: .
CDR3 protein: CASSLGQNEKLFF
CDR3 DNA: TGTGCCAGCAGCTTGGGGCAGAATGAAAAACTGTTTTTT

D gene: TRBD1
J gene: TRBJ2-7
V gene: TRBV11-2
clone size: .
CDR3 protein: CASSSPETGFDEQYF
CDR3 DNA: TGTGCCAGCAGCTCGCCTGAGACAGGGTTCGACGAGCAGTACTTC

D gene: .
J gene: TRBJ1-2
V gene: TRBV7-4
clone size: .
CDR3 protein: CASSLRSGVSDRYTF
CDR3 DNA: TGTGCCAGCAGCTTAAGATCAGGGGTCTCGGATAGGTACACCTTC

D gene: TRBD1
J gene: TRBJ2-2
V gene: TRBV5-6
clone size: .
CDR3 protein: CASSLEQGAIGELFF
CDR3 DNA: TGTGCCAGCAGCTTGGAACAGGGGGCCATCGGGGAGCTGTTTTTT

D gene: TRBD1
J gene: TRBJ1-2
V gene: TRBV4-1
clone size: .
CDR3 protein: CASSLQGGTGDWSYGYTF
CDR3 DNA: TGCGCCAGCAGCCTCCAGGGAGGGACAGGGGATTGGAGCTATGGCTACACCTTC

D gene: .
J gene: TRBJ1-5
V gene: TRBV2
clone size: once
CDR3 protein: CASSGRWDTNQPQHF
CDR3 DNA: TGTGCCAGCAGTGGGAGATGGGACACTAATCAGCCCCAGCATTTT

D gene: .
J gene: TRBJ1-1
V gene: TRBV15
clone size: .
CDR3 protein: CATSSRVLENTEAFF
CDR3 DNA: TGTGCCACCAGCTCCAGGGTCCTGGAGAACACTGAAGCTTTCTTT